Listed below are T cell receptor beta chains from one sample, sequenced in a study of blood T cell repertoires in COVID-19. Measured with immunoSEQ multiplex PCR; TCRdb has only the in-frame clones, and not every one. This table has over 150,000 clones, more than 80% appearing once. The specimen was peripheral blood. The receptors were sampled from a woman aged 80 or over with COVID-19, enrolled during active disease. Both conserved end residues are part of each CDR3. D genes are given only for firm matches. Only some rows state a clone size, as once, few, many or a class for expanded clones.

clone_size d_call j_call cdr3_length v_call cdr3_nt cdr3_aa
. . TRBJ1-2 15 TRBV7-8 TGTGCCAGCAGCTTAGGGGAGGGAGGGAACTATGGCTACACCTTC CASSLGEGGNYGYTF
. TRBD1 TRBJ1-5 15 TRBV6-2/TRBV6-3 TGTGCCAGCAGTAGGGGCGGGGACAGGGACCAGCCCCAGCATTTT CASSRGGDRDQPQHF
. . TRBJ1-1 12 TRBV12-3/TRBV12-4 TGTGCCAGCAGTTTTGGGGGCGGGGGAGCTTTCTTT CASSFGGGGAFF
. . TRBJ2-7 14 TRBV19 TGTGCCAGTAGTCAACGGAGTCTTATCTACGAGCAGTACTTC CASSQRSLIYEQYF
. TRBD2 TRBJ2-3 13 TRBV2 TGTGCCGGGGGGAGGGGAAGCACAGATACGCAGTATTTT CAGGRGSTDTQYF
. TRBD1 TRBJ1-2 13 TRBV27 TGTGCCAGCAGTTCCCGACAGGGCTATGGCTACACCTTC CASSSRQGYGYTF
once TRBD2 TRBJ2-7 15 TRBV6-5 TGTGCCAGCAGCCCCGTGGGGGGAGGGACGTACGAGCAGTACTTC CASSPVGGGTYEQYF
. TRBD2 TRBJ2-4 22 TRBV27 TGTGCCAGCAGTTGGAGCCTTCCGGGACTAGCGGGGTCCCTACTAGCCAAAAACATTCAGTACTTC CASSWSLPGLAGSLLAKNIQYF
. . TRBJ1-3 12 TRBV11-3 TGTGCCAGCAGCTTAGATCGTAACACCATATATTTT CASSLDRNTIYF
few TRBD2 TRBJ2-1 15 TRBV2 TGTGCCAGCAGGACGAGCGGGACCCTCTACAATGAGCAGTTCTTC CASRTSGTLYNEQFF
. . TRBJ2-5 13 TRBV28 TGTGCCAGCGCCAGGGTACCCCAAGAGACCCAGTACTTC CASARVPQETQYF
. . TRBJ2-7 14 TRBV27 TGTGCCAGCAGTTTCGGAACAGGGTCCTACGAGCAGTACTTC CASSFGTGSYEQYF
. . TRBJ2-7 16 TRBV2 TGTGCCAGCAGCCCTCCTCATCAGATCAGCTCCTACGAGCAGTACTTC CASSPPHQISSYEQYF
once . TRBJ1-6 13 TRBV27 TGTGCCAGCAGTTTAGACAGTTGGTCACCCCTCCACTTT CASSLDSWSPLHF
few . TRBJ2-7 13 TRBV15 TGTGCCACCAGCAGAGATCTCGGCTACGAGCAGTACTTC CATSRDLGYEQYF
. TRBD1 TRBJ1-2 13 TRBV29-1 TGCAGCGTTATATTACAGGGGGACTATGGCTACACCTTC CSVILQGDYGYTF
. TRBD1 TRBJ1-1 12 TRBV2 TGTGCCAGCAACTACAGGGGGTCTGAAGCTTTCTTT CASNYRGSEAFF
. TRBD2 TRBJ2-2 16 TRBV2 TGTGCCAGCAGGGCTCCGGGACTAGCGGGGACCGGGGAGCTGTTTTTT CASRAPGLAGTGELFF
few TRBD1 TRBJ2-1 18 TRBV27 TGTGCCAGCAGTTTATCGTGGGGGACAGGGGGCTTCTACAATGAGCAGTTCTTC CASSLSWGTGGFYNEQFF
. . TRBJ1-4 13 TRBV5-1 TGCGCCAGTCAACGGGGGGAGGATGAAAAACTGTTTTTT CASQRGEDEKLFF
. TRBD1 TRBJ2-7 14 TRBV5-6 TGTGCCAGCAGCCAGGACAGGAATGAATACGAGCAGTACTTC CASSQDRNEYEQYF
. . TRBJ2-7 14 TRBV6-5 TGTGCCAGCAGTCGGGACTGGAGCTCCTACGAGCAGTACTTC CASSRDWSSYEQYF
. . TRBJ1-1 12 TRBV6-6 TGTGCCAGCAGTTACTCGACAACTGAAGCTTTCTTT CASSYSTTEAFF
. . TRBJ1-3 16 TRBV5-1 TGCGCCAGCAGCCCATCCGGGACAAGCTCTGGAAACACCATATATTTT CASSPSGTSSGNTIYF
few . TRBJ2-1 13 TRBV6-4 TGTGCCAGCAGTTCACAGGGATACAATGAGCAGTTCTTC CASSSQGYNEQFF
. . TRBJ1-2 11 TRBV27 TGTGCCAGCAGCTCAGGGCTTGGCTACACCTTC CASSSGLGYTF
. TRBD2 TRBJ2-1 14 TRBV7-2 TGTGCCAGCAGCATCGGACTAGCGAACTATGAGCAGTTCTTC CASSIGLANYEQFF